Listed here are 21 T cell receptor beta chains from one sample, sequenced in a study of PD-1 blockade in classical Hodgkin lymphoma. Time point here: newly diagnosed, previously untreated cHL patient sample. Purification of CD4+ T cells from thawed PBMCs was achieved by magnetic negative selection. Clones were sequenced by immunoSEQ multiplex PCR, and TCRdb holds only the in-frame ones, with some missing. The sample contains more than 3,000 clones, 84% of which appear only once. Source material: CD4+ T cells from blood. The receptors were gathered from a human donor with classical Hodgkin lymphoma.

The rearrangement joins TRBV9 to TRBJ2-1, with a possible D match to TRBD2 (6 bases). This CDR3 is built from 13 residues. The germline V gene has CDR1 SGDLS and CDR2 YYNGEE. The V end lost 4 bases, the J end lost 9 bases, and 14 bases lay between the germline ends. DNA of the CDR3: TGTGCCAGCAGCTTAAACCAGGGAGGTGAGCAGTTCTTC. Its protein is CASSLNQGGEQFF.

The genes are TRBV6-1 and TRBJ2-5; D remains unclear. The CDR3 spans 13 residues. V was pared by 5 bases and J by 0 bases, with 7 bases between. Germline assignment: CDR1 MNHNS and CDR2 SASEGT. CDR3 bases: TGTGCCAGCAGTATTTCCCACCAAGAGACCCAGTACTTC. Translating gives CASSISHQETQYF.

The V and J genes are TRBV4-1 and TRBJ2-3; D unresolved. The V and J ends lost 3 bases and 5 bases respectively, with 9 bases between them. This CDR3 comprises 13 residues. Germline V gene lookup returns CDR1 MGHRA and CDR2 YSYEKL. CDR3 sequence (DNA): TGCGCCAGCAGCCAGCACCTCATAGATACGCAGTATTTT. It encodes CASSQHLIDTQYF.

J is TRBJ2-3 and V is TRBV6-1, with 11 bases identical to TRBD2. This CDR3 spans 15 amino acids. Germline CDR1 reads MNHNS; CDR2 reads SASEGT. V was pared by 5 bases and J by 2 bases, with 3 bases of the junction left unmatched. The CDR3 DNA reads as TGTGCCAGCAGTCAACTAGCGGGAGTCACAGATACGCAGTATTTT. It specifies CASSQLAGVTDTQYF.

The CDR3 coding sequence is TGTGCCAGCAGCGCGACTTCAACCGGAGGGTACAATGAGCAGTTCTTC. This translates into CASSATSTGGYNEQFF. This sequence joins TRBV9 and TRBJ2-1; D might be TRBD2 (6 bases). V was cut by 3 bases and J by 4 bases, with 17 bases left in between. Germline V CDR1 and CDR2: SGDLS, YYNGEE. The length of the CDR3 is 16 residues.

The chain uses TRBV19 and TRBJ1-5; D is unclear. Looked up from germline, CDR1 is LNHDA and CDR2 is SQIVND (reference sequence). Trimming removed 2 bases at V and 0 bases at J, with 11 bases between. The CDR3 has 16 residues. CDR3 nucleotides: TGTGCCAGTAGTATAAGGCAGGTTTATAGCAATCAGCCCCAGCATTTT. Its protein product is CASSIRQVYSNQPQHF. The complete variable domain, with remaining parts taken from reference TRBV19 and TRBJ1-5, reads DGGITQSPKYLFRKEGQNVTLSCEQNLNHDAMYWYRQDPGQGLRLIYYSQIVNDFQKGDIAEGYSVSREKKESFPLTVTSAQKNPTAFYLCASSIRQVYSNQPQHFGDGTRLSIL.

The chain has TRBV5-1 and TRBJ1-6; 9 bases align to TRBD1. This CDR3 has 15 amino acids. V gave up 4 bases and J gave up 9 bases; unmatched junction bases: 8. CDR1 and CDR2 from the germline V gene are SGHRS and YFSETQ. The chain's CDR3 is CASSPTGQGGSPLHF. In DNA form, the CDR3 reads TGCGCCAGCAGCCCGACGGGACAGGGAGGTTCACCCCTCCACTTT.

This rearrangement joins TRBV7-8 to TRBJ1-1, with D unclear. Looked up from germline, CDR1 is SGHVS and CDR2 is FQNEAQ. CDR3 length: 13 amino acids. V was cut by 0 bases and J by 1 base, with 3 bases left in between. CDR3 coding DNA: TGTGCCAGCAGCTTAGCAAGGAACACTGAAGCTTTCTTT. Encoded protein: CASSLARNTEAFF.

The chain uses TRBV28 and TRBJ2-3, with 7 bases fitting TRBD2. V was clipped by 8 bases and J by 3 bases; unmatched bases: 8. This CDR3 has 14 residues. Germline loops: CDR1 MDHEN, CDR2 SYDVKM. The CDR3 DNA follows: TGTGCCAGCTCCTTTATGGGGGGGACAGATACGCAGTATTTT. It yields the protein CASSFMGGTDTQYF.

This chain connects TRBV5-1 to TRBJ2-3; D is unresolved. The CDR3 sequence is 13 residues long. With 3 bases removed from V and 1 base from J, the gap between germline ends came to 6 bases. Germline V gene data show CDR1 as SGHRS and CDR2 as YFSETQ. The CDR3 nucleotides read TGCGCCAGCAGCTATGGGGGCACAGATACGCAGTATTTT. This sequence encodes CASSYGGTDTQYF. Complete variable domain (other parts from reference TRBV5-1 and TRBJ2-3): KAGVTQTPRYLIKTRGQQVTLSCSPISGHRSVSWYQQTPGQGLQFLFEYFSETQRNKGNFPGRFSGRQFSNSRSEMNVSTLELGDSALYLCASSYGGTDTQYFGPGTRLTVL.

The chain carries TRBV28 and TRBJ1-5, with a weak D call TRBD1 (6 bases). Trimming stripped 5 bases from V and 3 bases from J, with 14 bases between. Germline CDR1 and CDR2: MDHEN and SYDVKM. The CDR3 loop spans 15 amino acids. CDR3 loop: CASSQWDKDNQPQHF. CDR3 bases: TGTGCCAGCAGTCAGTGGGACAAAGACAATCAGCCCCAGCATTTT.

The chain carries TRBV5-1 and TRBJ1-2; D is uncertain. The length of the CDR3 is 13 residues. The V and J ends lost 0 bases and 1 base respectively, with 4 bases between them. CDR1 is SGHRS, CDR2 YFSETQ, per germline. CDR3 in amino acids: CASSLDNNYGYTF. The CDR3, as DNA: TGCGCCAGCAGCTTGGACAATAACTATGGCTACACCTTC.

This clone has only a few counts. The sample carries other DNA sequences with the same CDR3. This sequence joins TRBV5-1 and TRBJ2-2; TRBD2 matches at 13 bases. Germline trimming cut 4 bases from V and 6 bases from J; bases unmatched to any gene: 6. This CDR3 comprises 16 residues. Germline lookup yields CDR1 SGHRS and CDR2 YFSETQ. CDR3 region: CASSPRLAGGPGELFF. CDR3 DNA sequence: TGCGCCAGCAGCCCCCGACTAGCGGGGGGCCCCGGGGAGCTGTTTTTT.

The J gene is TRBJ2-2, the V gene TRBV5-1, with D unclear. The V gene's germline CDR1 is SGHRS and CDR2 YFSETQ. The V and J ends lost 3 bases and 1 base respectively, with 4 bases between them. The CDR3 runs to 13 residues. CDR3 sequence: CASSYLNTGELFF. In DNA form, the CDR3 reads TGCGCCAGCAGCTACTTGAACACCGGGGAGCTGTTTTTT.

The chain is built from TRBV5-5 and TRBJ1-5, with a possible D match to TRBD1 (6 bases). The V gene lost 1 base and the J gene lost 3 bases, with 11 bases spanning the gap. Germline V gives CDR1 SGHKS, CDR2 YYEKEE (reference sequence). The CDR3 totals 15 residues. The CDR3 loop is CASSLLGAFNQPQHF. CDR3 coding DNA: TGTGCCAGCAGCTTGTTGGGGGCCTTCAATCAGCCCCAGCATTTT.

V and J are TRBV5-1 and TRBJ1-5; 9 bases are a match to TRBD1. The CDR3 runs 15 residues. Trimming removed 2 bases from V and 7 bases from J; junction bases left unmatched: 7. Germline V CDR1 and CDR2: SGHRS, YFSETQ. The CDR3 DNA is TGCGCCAGCAGCTTCGATACAGGGGGCGGGCAGCCCCAGCATTTT. This sequence encodes CASSFDTGGGQPQHF.

This chain uses TRBV14 with TRBJ1-6, with D uncertain. The V and J ends lost 1 base and 0 bases respectively, with 10 bases between them. Per the germline V gene, CDR1 is SGHDN and CDR2 is FVKESK. This CDR3 comprises 17 residues. The CDR3 DNA follows: TGTGCCAGCAGCCAAGGCGTGAGGGACTCCTATAATTCACCCCTCCACTTT. Its translation is CASSQGVRDSYNSPLHF.

This rearrangement joins TRBV4-1 to TRBJ1-3; D gene ambiguous. CDR1 and CDR2 from the germline V gene are MGHRA and YSYEKL. The germline V and J ends were trimmed by 1 base and 4 bases, with 17 bases remaining between them. CDR3 length: 17 residues. In nucleotides, the CDR3 is TGCGCCAGCAGCCAAGGGCATGGTCCTCATGAGGGAAACACCATATATTTT. This sequence encodes CASSQGHGPHEGNTIYF.

The chain uses TRBV11-3 and TRBJ2-1; TRBD2 matches 7 bases. The CDR3 is 13 amino acids. The germline gives CDR1 SGHNT, CDR2 YENEEA. Trimming took 3 bases from V and 8 from J; bases not matched to a gene: 4. The CDR3 loop is CASSLGLQDEQFF. Here the CDR3 DNA reads TGTGCCAGCAGCTTGGGACTACAGGATGAGCAGTTCTTC.

The rearrangement joins TRBV9 to TRBJ2-5; D may be TRBD1 (7 bases). The V gene's germline CDR1 is SGDLS and CDR2 YYNGEE. This CDR3 has 15 amino acids. The ends were cut back, 3 bases at V and 5 bases at J, with 17 bases in the middle. DNA for the CDR3: TGTGCCAGCAGCGCCCTAGGAGGGGGCCTGGAGACCCAGTACTTC. This encodes CASSALGGGLETQYF.

This rearrangement joins TRBV2 to TRBJ2-5; no firm D call. Trimming took 2 bases from V and 1 from J, leaving 5 bases between them. This CDR3 comprises 13 residues. From germline, CDR1 is SNHLY and CDR2 FYNNEI. Written as DNA, the CDR3 is TGTGCCAGCAGTGAAAACACCCAAGAGACCCAGTACTTC. Encoded protein: CASSENTQETQYF.